Following are 5 T cell receptor beta chains from one sample sequenced in a study of technical replicates of blood from four donors. Sequencing used immunoSEQ multiplex PCR; TCRdb keeps in-frame clones, though not all of them. The sample has some 96,000 clones; 90% to 96% are singletons. The sample comprised T cells isolated from PBMCs. The origin of the receptors is a human donor in good health.

This chain links TRBV7-9 with TRBJ2-5; 10 bases match TRBD2. The germline CDR1 and CDR2 sequences are SEHNR and FQNEAQ (reference sequence). The CDR3 has 15 amino acids. The junction had 7 bases not matched to a gene; V was cut back by 4 bases and J by 5 bases. The DNA for the CDR3 is TGTGCCAGCAGCTCCGCCGGACTAGCGGCCGAGACCCAGTACTTC. It yields the protein CASSSAGLAAETQYF.

The chain joins TRBV5-6 to TRBJ1-1; no clear D gene. The V gene lost 0 bases and the J gene lost 7 bases, with 10 bases spanning the gap. Germline assignment: CDR1 SGHDT and CDR2 YYEEEE. The CDR3 is 13 residues long. The CDR3, as DNA: TGTGCCAGCAGCTTGGTGGCGGGCAGTGAAGCTTTCTTT. This encodes CASSLVAGSEAFF.

CDR3 region: CASSAVAGVYEQYF. In DNA form, the CDR3 reads TGTGCCAGCAGTGCGGTGGCAGGCGTCTACGAGCAGTACTTC. The chain carries TRBV2 and TRBJ2-7; no reliable D call. The germline V gene has CDR1 SNHLY and CDR2 FYNNEI. The CDR3 is 14 residues long. Trimming removed 4 bases at V and 3 bases at J, with 13 bases between.

The chain joins TRBV28 to TRBJ2-1; 13 bases are a match to TRBD2. This CDR3 region has 17 residues. Germline-derived CDR1 and CDR2 are MDHEN and SYDVKM. V lost 7 bases and J lost 8; bases outside the gene matches: 14. The chain's CDR3 is CASIPNAGLAGAHEQFF. The CDR3 nucleotides are TGTGCCAGCATTCCAAACGCAGGACTAGCGGGAGCCCATGAGCAGTTCTTC.

On this clone itself: The same CDR3 arises from other DNA sequences in this sample as well. The chain recombines TRBV5-1 with TRBJ2-7; TRBD1 aligns across 10 bases. Germline V gives CDR1 SGHRS, CDR2 YFSETQ. Losses at the gene ends were 4 bases for V and 7 bases for J; bases not matched to a gene: 14. CDR3 length: 16 amino acids. CDR3 residues: CASSLDPGTGVGEQYF. The CDR3 bases are TGCGCCAGCAGCCTGGACCCCGGGACAGGGGTTGGGGAGCAGTACTTC.